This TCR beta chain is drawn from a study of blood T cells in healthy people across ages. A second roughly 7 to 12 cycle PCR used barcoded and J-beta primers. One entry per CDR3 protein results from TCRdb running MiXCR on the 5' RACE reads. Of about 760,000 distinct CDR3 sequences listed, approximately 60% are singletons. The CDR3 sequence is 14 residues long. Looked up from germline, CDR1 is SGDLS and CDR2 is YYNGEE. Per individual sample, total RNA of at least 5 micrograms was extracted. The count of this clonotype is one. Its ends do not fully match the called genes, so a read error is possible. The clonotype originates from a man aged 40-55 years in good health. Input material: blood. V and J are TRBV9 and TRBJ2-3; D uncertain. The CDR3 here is CVSSVATVGDTQYF. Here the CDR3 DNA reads TGTGTCAGCAGCGTAGCCACGGTTGGAGATACGCAGTATTTT.